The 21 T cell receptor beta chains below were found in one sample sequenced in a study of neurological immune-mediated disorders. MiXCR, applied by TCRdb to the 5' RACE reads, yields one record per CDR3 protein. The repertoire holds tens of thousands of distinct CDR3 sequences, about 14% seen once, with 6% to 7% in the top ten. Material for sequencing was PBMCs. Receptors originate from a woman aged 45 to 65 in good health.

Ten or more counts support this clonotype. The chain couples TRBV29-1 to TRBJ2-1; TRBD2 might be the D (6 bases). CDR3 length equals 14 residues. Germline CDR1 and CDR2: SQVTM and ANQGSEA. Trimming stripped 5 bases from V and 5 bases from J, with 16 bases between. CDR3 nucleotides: TGCAGCGTTCAGACTAGTGGGCTAAACAATGAGCAGTTCTTC. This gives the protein CSVQTSGLNNEQFF.

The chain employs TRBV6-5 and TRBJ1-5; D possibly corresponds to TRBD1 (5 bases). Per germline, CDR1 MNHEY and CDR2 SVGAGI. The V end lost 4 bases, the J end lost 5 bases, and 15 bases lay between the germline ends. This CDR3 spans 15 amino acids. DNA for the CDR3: TGTGCCAGCAGTTCCCTCGGGGGGATGGATCAGCCCCAGCATTTT. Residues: CASSSLGGMDQPQHF.

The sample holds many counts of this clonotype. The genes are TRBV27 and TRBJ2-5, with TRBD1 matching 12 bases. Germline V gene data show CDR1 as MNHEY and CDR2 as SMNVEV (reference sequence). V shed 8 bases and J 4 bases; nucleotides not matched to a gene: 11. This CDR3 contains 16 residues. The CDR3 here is CASRKSRDRGLETQYF. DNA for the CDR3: TGTGCCAGCCGAAAAAGCCGGGACAGGGGGCTAGAGACCCAGTACTTC.

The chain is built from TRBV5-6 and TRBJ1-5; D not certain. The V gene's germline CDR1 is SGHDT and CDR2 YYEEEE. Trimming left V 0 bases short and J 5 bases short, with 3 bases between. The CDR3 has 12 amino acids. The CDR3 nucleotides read TGTGCCAGCAGCTTGGGGCATCAGCCCCAGCATTTT. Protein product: CASSLGHQPQHF.

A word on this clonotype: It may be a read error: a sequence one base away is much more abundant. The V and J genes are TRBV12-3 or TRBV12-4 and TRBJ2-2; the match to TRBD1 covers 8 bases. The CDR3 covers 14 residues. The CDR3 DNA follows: TGTGTCAGCATTGGACAGGGAAAAACCGGGGAGCTGTTTTTT. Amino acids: CVSIGQGKTGELFF.

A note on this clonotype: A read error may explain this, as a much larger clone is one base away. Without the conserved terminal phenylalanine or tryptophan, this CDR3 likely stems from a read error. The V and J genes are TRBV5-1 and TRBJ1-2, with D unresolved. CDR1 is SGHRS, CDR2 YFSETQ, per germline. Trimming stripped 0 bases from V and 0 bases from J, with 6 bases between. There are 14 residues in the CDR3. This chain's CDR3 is CASSLGPTNYGYTL. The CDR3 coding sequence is TGCGCCAGCAGCTTGGGTCCAACTAACTATGGCTACACCTTA.

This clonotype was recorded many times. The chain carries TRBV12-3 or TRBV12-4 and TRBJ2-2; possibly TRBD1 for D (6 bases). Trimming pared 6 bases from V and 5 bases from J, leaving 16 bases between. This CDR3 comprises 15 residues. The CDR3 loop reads CASRDVQGWTGELFF. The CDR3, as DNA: TGTGCCAGCAGAGATGTACAGGGTTGGACCGGGGAGCTGTTTTTT.

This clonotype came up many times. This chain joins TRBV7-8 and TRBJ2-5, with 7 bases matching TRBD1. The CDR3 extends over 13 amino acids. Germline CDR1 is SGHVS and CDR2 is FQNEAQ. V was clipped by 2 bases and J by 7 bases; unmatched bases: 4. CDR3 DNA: TGTGCCAGCAGCTTACGCGACAGGGCGACCCAGTACTTC. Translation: CASSLRDRATQYF.

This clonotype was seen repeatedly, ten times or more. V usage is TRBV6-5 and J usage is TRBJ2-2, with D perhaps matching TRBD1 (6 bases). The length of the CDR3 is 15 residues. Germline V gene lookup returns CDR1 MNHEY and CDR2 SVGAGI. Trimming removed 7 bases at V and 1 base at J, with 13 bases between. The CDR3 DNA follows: TGTGCCAGCACCACCGGACAGAAGAACACCGGGGAGCTGTTTTTT. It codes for CASTTGQKNTGELFF.

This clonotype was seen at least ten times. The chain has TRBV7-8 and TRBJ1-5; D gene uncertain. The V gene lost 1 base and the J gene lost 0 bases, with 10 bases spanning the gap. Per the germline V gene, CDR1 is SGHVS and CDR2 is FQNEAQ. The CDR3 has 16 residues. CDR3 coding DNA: TGTGCCAGCAGCTTAGACGAGGTTTTTAGCAATCAGCCCCAGCATTTT. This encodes CASSLDEVFSNQPQHF.

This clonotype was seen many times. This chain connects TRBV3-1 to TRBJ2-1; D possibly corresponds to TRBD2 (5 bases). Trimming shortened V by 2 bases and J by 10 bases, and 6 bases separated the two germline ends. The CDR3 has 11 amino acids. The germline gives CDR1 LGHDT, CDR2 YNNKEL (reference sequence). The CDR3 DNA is TGTGCCAGCAGCCAACGCGGGGAGCAGTTCTTC. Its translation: CASSQRGEQFF.

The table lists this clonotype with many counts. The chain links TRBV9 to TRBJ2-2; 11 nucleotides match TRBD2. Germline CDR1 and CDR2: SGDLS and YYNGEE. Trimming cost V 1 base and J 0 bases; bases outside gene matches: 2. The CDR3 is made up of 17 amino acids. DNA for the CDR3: TGTGCCAGCAGCGTAATGGGACTAGCGGCGAACACCGGGGAGCTGTTTTTT. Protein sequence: CASSVMGLAANTGELFF.

The CDR3 region has the DNA TGTGCCAGCAGCTTGGTGAGGACTTCCTACGAGCAGTACTTC. Translating gives CASSLVRTSYEQYF. This chain links TRBV11-3 with TRBJ2-7, with D perhaps TRBD2 (5 bases). Between the trimmed V and J ends, which lost 3 bases and 1 base, there was a span of 10 bases. The V gene's germline CDR1 is SGHNT and CDR2 YENEEA. This CDR3 spans 14 amino acids.

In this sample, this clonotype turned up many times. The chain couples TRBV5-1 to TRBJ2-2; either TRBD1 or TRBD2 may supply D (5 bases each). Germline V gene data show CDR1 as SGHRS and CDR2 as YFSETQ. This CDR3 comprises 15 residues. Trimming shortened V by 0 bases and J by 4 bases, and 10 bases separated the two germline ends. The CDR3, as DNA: TGCGCCAGCAGCTTGGCCGTGGGGACCACCGGGGAGCTGTTTTTT. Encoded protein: CASSLAVGTTGELFF.

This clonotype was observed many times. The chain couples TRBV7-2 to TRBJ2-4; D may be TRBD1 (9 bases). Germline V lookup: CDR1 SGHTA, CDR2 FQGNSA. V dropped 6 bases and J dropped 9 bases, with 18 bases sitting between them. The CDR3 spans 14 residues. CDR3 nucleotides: TGTGCCAGCAGGGACAGGGGACTAGGGGGCATTCAGTACTTC. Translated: CASRDRGLGGIQYF. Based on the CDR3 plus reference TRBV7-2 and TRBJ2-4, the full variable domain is GAGVSQSPSNKVTEKGKDVELRCDPISGHTALYWYRQSLGQGLEFLIYFQGNSAPDKSGLPSDRFSAERTGGSVSTLTIQRTQQEDSAVYLCASRDRGLGGIQYFGAGTRLSVL.

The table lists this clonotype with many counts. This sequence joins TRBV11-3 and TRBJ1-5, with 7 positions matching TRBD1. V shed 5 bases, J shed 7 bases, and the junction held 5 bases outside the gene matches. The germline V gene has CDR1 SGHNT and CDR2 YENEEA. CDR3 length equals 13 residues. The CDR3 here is CASSKQQGQPQHF. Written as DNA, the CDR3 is TGTGCCAGCAGCAAGCAACAGGGGCAGCCCCAGCATTTT. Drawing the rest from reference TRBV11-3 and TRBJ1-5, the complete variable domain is EAGVVQSPRYKIIEKKQPVAFWCNPISGHNTLYWYLQNLGQGPELLIRYENEEAVDDSQLPKDRFSAERLKGVDSTLKIQPAELGDSAVYLCASSKQQGQPQHFGDGTRLSIL.

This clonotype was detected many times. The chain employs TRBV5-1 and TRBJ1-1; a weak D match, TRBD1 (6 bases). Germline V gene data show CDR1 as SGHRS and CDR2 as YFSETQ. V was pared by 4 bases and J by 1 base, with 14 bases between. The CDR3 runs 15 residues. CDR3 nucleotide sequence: TGCGCCAGCAGCGTCACAGGGTTAGGGAACACTGAAGCTTTCTTT. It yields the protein CASSVTGLGNTEAFF.

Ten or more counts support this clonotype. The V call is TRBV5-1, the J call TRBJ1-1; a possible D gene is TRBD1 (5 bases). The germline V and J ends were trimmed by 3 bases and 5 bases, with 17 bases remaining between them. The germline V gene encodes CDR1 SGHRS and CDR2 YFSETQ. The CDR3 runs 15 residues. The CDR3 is CASSSDARGGTEAFF. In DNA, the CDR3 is TGCGCCAGCAGCTCGGACGCCCGGGGGGGGACTGAAGCTTTCTTT.

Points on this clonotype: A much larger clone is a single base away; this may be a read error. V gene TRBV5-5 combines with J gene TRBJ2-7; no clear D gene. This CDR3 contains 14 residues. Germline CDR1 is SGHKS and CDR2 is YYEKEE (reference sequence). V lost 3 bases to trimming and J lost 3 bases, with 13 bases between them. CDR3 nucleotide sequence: TGTGCCAGCAGCTCCTCATTACATGGCTACGAGCAGTACTTC. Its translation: CASSSSLHGYEQYF.

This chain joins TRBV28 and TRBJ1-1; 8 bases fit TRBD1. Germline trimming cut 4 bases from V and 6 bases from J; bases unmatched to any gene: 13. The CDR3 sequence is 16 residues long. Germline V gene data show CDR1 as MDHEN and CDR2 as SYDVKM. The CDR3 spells CASSSPTGVGPSEAFF. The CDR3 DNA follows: TGTGCCAGCAGTTCTCCGACAGGGGTTGGGCCATCTGAAGCTTTCTTT.

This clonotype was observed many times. In nucleotides, the CDR3 is TGCAGTGCTAGAGATTCGGGGGCGAGACTCCGGTACCAAGAGACCCAGTACTTC. This gives the protein CSARDSGARLRYQETQYF. The J gene is TRBJ2-5, the V gene TRBV20-1; D could derive from TRBD1 or TRBD2 (6 bases each). This CDR3 is built from 18 residues. Per the germline V gene, CDR1 is DFQATT and CDR2 is SNEGSKA (reference sequence). Trimming took off 0 bases at V and 0 bases at J, with 20 bases between the two ends.